Following are 17 T cell receptor beta chains from one sample sequenced in a study of control samples from healthy donors and cancer patients. Produced via immunoSEQ multiplex PCR; TCRdb's table is partial and in-frame only. The table includes 69,000 or so clones, around 93% detected once. Input material: blood. The source is a young woman in good health.

The chain recombines TRBV6-1 with TRBJ2-5, with D possibly being TRBD1 (6 bases). Trimming took 1 base from V and 5 from J, leaving 14 bases between them. The CDR3 spans 15 residues. In germline, CDR1 is MNHNS, CDR2 SASEGT. Here the CDR3 reads CASSEGSGAGETQYF. The CDR3 nucleotides are TGTGCCAGCAGTGAAGGTTCAGGGGCAGGGGAGACCCAGTACTTC.

V and J are TRBV6-4 and TRBJ1-6, with a weak D call TRBD1 (5 bases). There are 14 residues in the CDR3. Trimming removed 9 bases from V and 9 bases from J, with 18 bases in between. The germline V gene has CDR1 MRHNA and CDR2 SNTAGT. The chain's CDR3 is CARPPLRERSPLHF. The CDR3 region has the DNA TGTGCCAGACCCCCCCTCAGGGAGCGTTCACCCCTCCACTTT.

The chain employs TRBV7-9 and TRBJ1-2, with TRBD1 as a possible D gene (6 bases). CDR3 size: 14 residues. Trimming removed 5 bases from V and 2 bases from J, with 12 bases in between. Looked up from germline, CDR1 is SEHNR and CDR2 is FQNEAQ (reference sequence). Here the CDR3 reads CASSRTERNYGYTF. DNA for the CDR3: TGTGCCAGCAGCAGGACAGAAAGAAACTATGGCTACACCTTC.

CDR3 protein: CASSRNPGQGPNEKLFF. CDR3 nucleotides: TGTGCCAGCAGCCGAAATCCGGGACAGGGCCCTAATGAAAAACTGTTTTTT. The chain recombines TRBV3-1 (or the pseudogene TRBV3-2) with TRBJ1-4; 9 bases align to TRBD1. The CDR3 contains 17 residues. The germline CDR1 and CDR2 sequences are LGHDT and YNNKEL (reference sequence). V trimming: 4 bases; J trimming: 3 bases; junction bases outside the gene matches: 9.

This clone was counted once. The rearrangement links TRBV13 to TRBJ1-6, with D hard to call. V shed 4 bases and J shed 2 bases, with 15 bases lying between them. This CDR3 region has 17 residues. CDR1 is PRHDT and CDR2 is FYEKMQ in the germline V gene (reference sequence). Written as DNA, the CDR3 is TGTGCCAGCAGCTCCCCAGGAGAAGGGCCCTATAATTCACCCCTCCACTTT. This encodes CASSSPGEGPYNSPLHF.

This clone was recorded once. The rearrangement joins TRBV18 to TRBJ1-5; 7 bases agree with TRBD1. Germline V lookup: CDR1 KGHSH, CDR2 LQKENI. This CDR3 has 18 residues. V lost 2 bases to trimming and J lost 2 bases; unmatched junction nucleotides: 12. CDR3 DNA sequence: TGTGCCAGCTCACCATTCCGCCAGGGGGAGGGAGGCAATCAGCCCCAGCATTTT. Translating it yields CASSPFRQGEGGNQPQHF.

The rearrangement joins TRBV7-8 to TRBJ1-1, with no clear D. This CDR3 region has 12 residues. The V end was cut by 5 bases, the J end by 8 bases, with 12 bases between. CDR1 is SGHVS and CDR2 is FQNEAQ in the germline V gene. The CDR3 is CASSHPGLEAFF. The CDR3 bases are TGTGCCAGCAGCCATCCAGGTCTGGAAGCTTTCTTT.

The rearrangement joins TRBV18 to TRBJ1-1; weak D call: TRBD1 (5 bases). Trimming cost V 6 bases and J 4 bases, with 18 bases left between them. The CDR3 totals 15 residues. Germline CDR1 KGHSH, CDR2 LQKENI. CDR3 region: CASSGLDRRGTEAFF. CDR3 bases: TGTGCCAGCTCCGGACTAGACCGAAGGGGCACTGAAGCTTTCTTT. The full variable domain, in which reference TRBV18 and TRBJ1-1 provide the parts outside the CDR3, is NAGVMQNPRHLVRRRGQEARLRCSPMKGHSHVYWYRQLPEEGLKFMVYLQKENIIDESGMPKERFSAEFPKEGPSILRIQQVVRGDSAAYFCASSGLDRRGTEAFFGQGTRLTVV.

V usage is TRBV29-1 and J usage is TRBJ1-1; 10 bases agree with TRBD1. V lost 6 bases and J lost 3; bases outside the gene matches: 7. The CDR3 runs to 14 residues. Germline values: CDR1 SQVTM, CDR2 ANQGSEA. The CDR3: CSVKPGTGDTEAFF. The CDR3 DNA reads as TGCAGCGTCAAACCCGGGACAGGGGACACTGAAGCTTTCTTT.

The chain carries TRBV5-4 and TRBJ1-2; D unresolved. The germline V gene has CDR1 SGHNT and CDR2 YYREEE (reference sequence). The CDR3 sequence is 14 residues long. The V end lost 0 bases, the J end lost 2 bases, and 8 bases lay between the germline ends. Here the CDR3 reads CASSLDQVNYGYTF. CDR3 sequence (DNA): TGTGCCAGCAGCTTGGATCAGGTGAACTATGGCTACACCTTC. The full variable domain, in which reference TRBV5-4 and TRBJ1-2 provide the parts outside the CDR3, is ETGVTQSPTHLIKTRGQQVTLRCSSQSGHNTVSWYQQALGQGPQFIFQYYREEENGRGNFPPRFSGLQFPNYSSELNVNALELDDSALYLCASSLDQVNYGYTFGSGTRLTVV.

The rearrangement links TRBV3-1 (or the pseudogene TRBV3-2) to TRBJ1-5; D perhaps matches TRBD1 (5 bases). Trimming stripped 1 base from V and 7 bases from J, with 8 bases between. CDR3 length equals 13 residues. Looked up from germline, CDR1 is LGHDT and CDR2 is YNNKEL (reference sequence). CDR3 sequence reads: CASSQVGGQPQHF. In DNA form, the CDR3 reads TGTGCCAGCAGCCAAGTGGGGGGACAGCCCCAGCATTTT.

V usage is TRBV15 and J usage is TRBJ2-2; a weak D match, TRBD2 (5 bases). Trimming stripped 2 bases from V and 8 bases from J, with 9 bases between. The CDR3 has 13 amino acids. CDR1 is LNHNV, CDR2 YYDKDF, per germline (reference sequence). CDR3 residues: CATSRPPGGELFF. CDR3 sequence (DNA): TGTGCCACCAGCAGACCCCCGGGAGGGGAGCTGTTTTTT.

This chain connects TRBV19 to TRBJ1-3, with 8 bases lining up with TRBD1. In germline, CDR1 is LNHDA, CDR2 SQIVND (reference sequence). Trimming removed 5 bases from V and 1 base from J; junction bases left unmatched: 10. The CDR3 contains 17 residues. CDR3: CASSSRIGQGSGNTIYF. In DNA, the CDR3 is TGTGCCAGTAGTTCACGTATCGGACAGGGATCTGGAAACACCATATATTTT.

This chain joins TRBV27 and TRBJ2-1, with D possibly being TRBD1 or TRBD2 (7 bases each). The germline V gene encodes CDR1 MNHEY and CDR2 SMNVEV (reference sequence). This CDR3 is built from 15 residues. V shed 6 bases and J shed 9 bases, with 21 bases lying between them. CDR3 sequence reads: CASSLTSQGRGEQFF. In DNA, the CDR3 is TGTGCCAGCAGCCTTACTTCACAGGGGAGGGGTGAGCAGTTCTTC.

The rearrangement links TRBV5-1 to TRBJ1-5; D unclear. The germline V and J ends were trimmed by 0 bases and 2 bases, with 9 bases remaining between them. Per the germline V gene, CDR1 is SGHRS and CDR2 is YFSETQ. CDR3 size: 15 residues. CDR3 sequence (DNA): TGCGCCAGCAGCTTGGAAGGGTTTGGCAATCAGCCCCAGCATTTT. The encoded protein is CASSLEGFGNQPQHF.

This clone has just one count. The V and J genes are TRBV2 and TRBJ2-1; 7 nucleotides line up with TRBD1. The CDR3 runs to 15 residues. CDR1 and CDR2 (germline): SNHLY, FYNNEI. The V gene end was trimmed by 0 bases and the J gene end by 6 bases; junction bases not matched to a gene: 5. For the CDR3, the DNA is TGTGCCAGCAGTGAAGCGGGGACAGAGCTCAATGAGCAGTTCTTC. Translated, it gives CASSEAGTELNEQFF.

The table lists this clone with a count of one. The V gene is TRBV28, the J gene TRBJ2-1; D perhaps matches TRBD2 (6 bases). With 5 bases removed from V and 9 bases from J, the gap between germline ends came to 8 bases. The CDR3 extends over 11 amino acids. Germline CDR1 reads MDHEN; CDR2 reads SYDVKM. DNA for the CDR3: TGTGCCAGCAGTCCCGGGGGTGAGCAGTTCTTC. As protein: CASSPGGEQFF.